What follows are 20 T cell receptor beta chains derived from one specimen sequenced in a study of shared clonotypes between healthy human individuals. Generated by immunoSEQ multiplex PCR, the TCRdb table keeps only in-frame clones and is missing some. The sample yields some 2,500,000 clones, more than 85% seen once. Sequencing used naive CD4+ T cells from PBMCs. Subset: CD45RA+ positively selected. Receptors were obtained from a man younger than 35 in good health. Some clones in this sample may be carry-over from other donors' samples.

This clone was seen just once. The V call is TRBV19, the J call TRBJ1-5, with 7 positions matching TRBD1. CDR1 LNHDA and CDR2 SQIVND come from the germline V gene (reference sequence). The CDR3 consists of 14 residues. V lost 7 bases to trimming and J lost 2 bases; unmatched junction nucleotides: 5. In nucleotides, the CDR3 is TGTGCCAGTACGACAGGGTATGGCAATCAGCCCCAGCATTTT. Amino acid sequence: CASTTGYGNQPQHF.

A note on this clone: Other DNA sequences in this specimen translate into the identical CDR3. This sequence joins TRBV5-1 and TRBJ1-2, with D perhaps TRBD1 (5 bases). The germline V gene encodes CDR1 SGHRS and CDR2 YFSETQ. The CDR3 covers 13 residues. V shed 0 bases and J shed 4 bases, with 7 bases lying between them. The CDR3 DNA follows: TGCGCCAGCAGCTTGGGGGACGGCTATGGCTACACCTTC. Its translation: CASSLGDGYGYTF.

This clone was recorded once. The chain recombines TRBV19 with TRBJ1-4, with TRBD1 matching over 9 bases. The germline gives CDR1 LNHDA, CDR2 SQIVND (reference sequence). There are 17 residues in the CDR3. The V segment lost 5 bases and the J segment 0 bases; nucleotides outside the gene matches: 7. CDR3 DNA: TGTGCCAGTAGTCCAGGACAGGGGTCGACAACTAATGAAAAACTGTTTTTT. Translation gives CASSPGQGSTTNEKLFF.

As to this clone: A junction end diverges from the germline sequence, so it may reflect a read error. The V and J genes are TRBV6-1 and TRBJ1-5; D may be TRBD1 (5 bases). The germline gives CDR1 MNHNS, CDR2 SASEGT. This CDR3 region has 16 residues. The DNA of the CDR3 is TGTGCCAGCAGTCAAGCCGATGGTGGGGGTACTCAGCCCCAGCATTTT. It codes for CASSQADGGGTQPQHF.

The chain combines TRBV10-1 with TRBJ1-2, with D unresolved. Germline-derived CDR1 and CDR2 are WNHNN and SYGVQD (reference sequence). The CDR3 loop spans 13 amino acids. V was trimmed by 2 bases and J by 1 base, leaving 5 bases between them. This CDR3 reads CASSEGRNYGYTF. In DNA, the CDR3 is TGCGCCAGCAGTGAGGGGCGTAACTATGGCTACACCTTC.

This chain links TRBV28 with TRBJ1-2; 7 nucleotides agree with TRBD1. The CDR3 loop spans 15 amino acids. Losses at the gene ends were 2 bases for V and 0 bases for J; bases not matched to a gene: 3. Germline CDR1 reads MDHEN; CDR2 reads SYDVKM. CDR3 sequence reads: CASSLIGTANYGYTF. CDR3 sequence (DNA): TGTGCCAGCAGTTTAATCGGGACAGCTAACTATGGCTACACCTTC.

This sequence joins TRBV9 and TRBJ2-5; D is undetermined. Germline CDR1 is SGDLS and CDR2 is YYNGEE. The ends were cut back, 3 bases at V and 0 bases at J, with 18 bases in the middle. The CDR3 spans 17 residues. The CDR3 DNA follows: TGTGCCAGCAGCGCCGGATGGACCATCATGTACCAAGAGACCCAGTACTTC. Amino acid sequence: CASSAGWTIMYQETQYF.

This chain joins TRBV4-1 and TRBJ2-5; TRBD1 is a possible D gene (6 bases). The CDR3 is made up of 18 amino acids. Per the germline V gene, CDR1 is MGHRA and CDR2 is YSYEKL. Trimming left V 0 bases short and J 7 bases short, with 24 bases between. The CDR3: CASSQDPLRDKGRGTQYF. CDR3 nucleotide sequence: TGCGCCAGCAGCCAAGATCCGCTCCGGGACAAGGGTCGAGGGACCCAGTACTTC.

This chain links TRBV7-9 with TRBJ2-5, with D perhaps TRBD1 (7 bases). This CDR3 spans 17 amino acids. CDR1 SEHNR and CDR2 FQNEAQ come from the germline V gene (reference sequence). The ends were cut back, 1 base at V and 3 bases at J, with 18 bases in the middle. CDR3 sequence reads: CASSLVGAGQSKETQYF. The DNA for the CDR3 is TGTGCCAGCAGCTTAGTAGGCGCGGGACAGTCCAAAGAGACCCAGTACTTC.

This clone appeared once. The chain links TRBV5-1 to TRBJ2-3; the match to TRBD2 covers 11 bases. The trim removed 4 bases at V and 0 bases at J, leaving 7 bases unmatched. This CDR3 has 17 residues. Germline CDR1 reads SGHRS; CDR2 reads YFSETQ. The CDR3 DNA reads as TGCGCCAGCAGCAAATTAGCGGGAGGGGAAAGCACAGATACGCAGTATTTT. This translates into CASSKLAGGESTDTQYF.

The chain has TRBV27 and TRBJ2-7; 7 bases align to TRBD1. CDR3 length: 15 residues. Per the germline V gene, CDR1 is MNHEY and CDR2 is SMNVEV (reference sequence). With 4 bases clipped from V and 1 base from J, the junction kept 7 bases outside the gene matches. The CDR3 here is CASSSSRGLSYEQYF. The DNA for the CDR3 is TGTGCCAGCAGTTCTAGTAGGGGGCTATCCTACGAGCAGTACTTC.

This clone showed up just once. V and J are TRBV6-5 and TRBJ1-6; TRBD1 aligns across 7 bases. The CDR3 consists of 15 residues. V lost 6 bases and J lost 9; bases outside the gene matches: 11. The germline CDR1 and CDR2 sequences are MNHEY and SVGAGI. This CDR3 reads CASRTLQGHISPLHF. The CDR3 region has the DNA TGTGCCAGCAGGACTCTACAGGGGCATATTTCACCCCTCCACTTT.

This chain connects TRBV28 to TRBJ1-5; 8 nucleotides match TRBD1. V lost 5 bases, J lost 6 bases, and 12 bases stayed unmatched. The length of the CDR3 is 16 residues. Germline values: CDR1 MDHEN, CDR2 SYDVKM. The chain's CDR3 is CASSRIGQGASQPQHF. CDR3 DNA sequence: TGTGCCAGCAGTCGCATTGGGCAGGGGGCAAGTCAGCCCCAGCATTTT.

The chain links TRBV5-4 to TRBJ2-5; TRBD1 matches 7 bases. The J segment lost 1 base and the V segment lost 4 bases, leaving 1 base of the junction unmatched. The CDR3 extends over 13 amino acids. In germline, CDR1 is SGHNT, CDR2 YYREEE (reference sequence). The CDR3 reads CASSRDSQETQYF. The CDR3 DNA reads TGTGCCAGCAGCAGGGACAGCCAAGAGACCCAGTACTTC. Full variable domain (remainder filled in from reference TRBV5-4 and TRBJ2-5): ETGVTQSPTHLIKTRGQQVTLRCSSQSGHNTVSWYQQALGQGPQFIFQYYREEENGRGNFPPRFSGLQFPNYSSELNVNALELDDSALYLCASSRDSQETQYFGPGTRLLVL.

This CDR3 is CASTTSGTTGELFF. As DNA, the CDR3 is TGTGCCAGCACGACTAGCGGGACCACCGGGGAGCTGTTTTTT. The gene calls are TRBV2 and TRBJ2-2; 11 bases line up with TRBD2. V gave up 7 bases and J gave up 4 bases; unmatched junction bases: 2. Germline CDR1 and CDR2: SNHLY and FYNNEI. The CDR3 length is 14 residues.

This chain connects TRBV5-6 to TRBJ2-3, with 9 bases that match TRBD1. From germline, CDR1 is SGHDT and CDR2 YYEEEE. The J segment lost 2 bases and the V segment lost 0 bases, leaving 4 bases of the junction unmatched. The CDR3 contains 16 residues. The CDR3 loop reads CASSLVGTGPTDTQYF. CDR3 coding DNA: TGTGCCAGCAGCTTGGTAGGGACAGGGCCCACAGATACGCAGTATTTT.

This clone was observed once. J is TRBJ2-7 and V is TRBV7-3; no clear D. The CDR3 spans 13 residues. CDR1 and CDR2 (germline): SGHTA, FQGTGA. The V and J ends lost 4 bases and 5 bases respectively, with 12 bases between them. As DNA, the CDR3 is TGTGCCAGCAGCTCATCATCTGAGGACGAGCAGTACTTC. Encoded protein: CASSSSSEDEQYF. Based on the CDR3 plus reference TRBV7-3 and TRBJ2-7, the full variable domain is GAGVSQTPSNKVTEKGKYVELRCDPISGHTALYWYRQSLGQGPEFLIYFQGTGAADDSGLPNDRFFAVRPEGSVSTLKIQRTERGDSAVYLCASSSSSEDEQYFGPGTRLTVT.

V and J are TRBV18 and TRBJ2-3, with 8 bases aligning to TRBD1. Per germline, CDR1 KGHSH and CDR2 LQKENI. The CDR3 totals 18 residues. Losses at the gene ends were 3 bases for V and 6 bases for J; bases not matched to a gene: 17. The CDR3 here is CASSPQGAPPPHGDTQYF. CDR3 coding DNA: TGTGCCAGCTCACCTCAGGGGGCACCCCCTCCGCACGGGGATACGCAGTATTTT.

On this clone: The same CDR3 can be traced to other DNA sequences in this sample. This chain uses TRBV29-1 with TRBJ2-3; unclear D gene. The ends were cut back, 7 bases at V and 1 base at J, with 3 bases in the middle. The CDR3 loop spans 10 amino acids. CDR1 SQVTM and CDR2 ANQGSEA come from the germline V gene. The CDR3 protein is CSAGTDTQYF. CDR3 nucleotides: TGCAGCGCCGGCACAGATACGCAGTATTTT.

This clone was seen only a few times. This chain links TRBV4-2 with TRBJ1-1; D call uncertain. Trimming took off 0 bases at V and 5 bases at J, with 7 bases between the two ends. This CDR3 contains 13 residues. Germline CDR1 LGHNA, CDR2 YNFKEQ. The CDR3 here is CASSQDGRTEAFF. In DNA, the CDR3 is TGTGCCAGCAGCCAAGATGGGCGGACTGAAGCTTTCTTT.